Each of the 12 T cell receptor beta chains below was sequenced from the same sample in a study of cytomegalovirus exposure and HLA in healthy donors. This PCR relied on a set of 60 Vbeta primers and 13 Jbeta primers. Sequencing used immunoSEQ multiplex PCR; TCRdb keeps in-frame clones, though not all of them. Here the sample spans about 200,000 clones, more than 65% being singletons. Specimen: PBMCs. The receptors originated from a man in his fifties in good health and CMV-seronegative.

The CDR3 nucleotides are TGTGCCAGCAGCACAGATTATAGCAATCAGCCCCAGCATTTT. This gives the protein CASSTDYSNQPQHF. This chain uses TRBV16 with TRBJ1-5; the D is unclear. Trimming cost V 5 bases and J 0 bases, with 8 bases left between them. This CDR3 is built from 14 residues. Germline CDR1 reads KGHSY; CDR2 reads FQNENV.

This clone was counted a few times. Other nucleotide sequences from this sample produce the same CDR3. This rearrangement joins TRBV29-1 to TRBJ2-1; the match to TRBD1 covers 7 bases. Germline values: CDR1 SQVTM, CDR2 ANQGSEA. The CDR3 spans 15 residues. After removal of 3 bases from V and 3 bases from J, the junction contained 8 bases not matched to a gene. The CDR3 DNA sequence: TGCAGCGTTGATAGCAGGGGGACGGTCTACAATGAGCAGTTCTTC. Protein product: CSVDSRGTVYNEQFF.

V gene TRBV4-2 combines with J gene TRBJ2-7; 9 positions agree with TRBD2. The CDR3 runs to 14 residues. Germline CDR1 is LGHNA and CDR2 is YNFKEQ. J lost 4 bases, V lost 1 base, and 2 bases had no gene match. The CDR3 here is CASSQGLAVYEQYF. Here the CDR3 DNA reads TGTGCCAGCAGCCAAGGACTAGCGGTATACGAGCAGTACTTC.

The rearrangement uses TRBV6-6 and TRBJ2-2; TRBD2 agrees at 7 bases. Germline V gene sequence: CDR1 MNHNY, CDR2 SVGAGI (reference sequence). V lost 2 bases, J lost 7 bases, and 4 bases stayed unmatched. The CDR3 has 14 amino acids. The CDR3: CASSYGASGGELFF. The CDR3 DNA is TGTGCCAGCAGTTACGGGGCTAGCGGCGGGGAGCTGTTTTTT.

The chain carries TRBV11-2 and TRBJ1-5; tentative D call: TRBD1 (5 bases). Trimming took off 5 bases at V and 4 bases at J, with 12 bases between the two ends. The CDR3 consists of 14 residues. CDR1 and CDR2 from the germline V gene are SGHAT and FQNNGV. This CDR3 is CASSPQGLNQPQHF. The CDR3 DNA reads as TGTGCCAGCAGCCCCCAGGGATTGAATCAGCCCCAGCATTTT.

The chain links TRBV7-9 to TRBJ2-7, with 7 bases aligning to TRBD1. The CDR3 contains 13 residues. The germline V gene has CDR1 SEHNR and CDR2 FQNEAQ (reference sequence). With V trimmed by 6 bases and J by 5 bases, 7 bases remained unmatched. CDR3 protein: CASRYDRADEQYF. CDR3 DNA: TGTGCCAGCAGGTACGACAGGGCTGACGAGCAGTACTTC. The complete variable domain, with remaining parts taken from reference TRBV7-9 and TRBJ2-7, reads DTGVSQNPRHKITKRGQNVTFRCDPISEHNRLYWYRQTLGQGPEFLTYFQNEAQLEKSRLLSDRFSAERPKGSFSTLEIQRTEQGDSAMYLCASRYDRADEQYFGPGTRLTVT.

The chain couples TRBV27 to TRBJ1-5; 7 nucleotides agree with TRBD1. J lost 0 bases, V lost 0 bases, and 5 bases had no gene match. The CDR3 is made up of 17 amino acids. CDR1 and CDR2 from the germline V gene are MNHEY and SMNVEV (reference sequence). CDR3: CASSLSDRIDSNQPQHF. The DNA for the CDR3 is TGTGCCAGCAGTTTATCGGACAGGATAGATAGCAATCAGCCCCAGCATTTT.

This chain uses TRBV7-2 with TRBJ1-5; D is ambiguous. The CDR3 has 14 residues. In germline, CDR1 is SGHTA, CDR2 FQGNSA. The germline V and J ends were trimmed by 1 base and 3 bases, with 7 bases remaining between them. The CDR3 loop reads CASSLGQNNQPQHF. CDR3 nucleotides: TGTGCCAGCAGCTTAGGCCAGAACAATCAGCCCCAGCATTTT.

This chain links TRBV6-5 with TRBJ1-4; 10 nucleotides line up with TRBD1. CDR3 length equals 13 residues. The V gene end was trimmed by 8 bases and the J gene end by 8 bases; junction bases not matched to a gene: 5. Per the germline V gene, CDR1 is MNHEY and CDR2 is SVGAGI. In DNA, the CDR3 is TGTGCCAGCCAGGACAGGGGGGGCGAAAAACTGTTTTTT. Translating it yields CASQDRGGEKLFF.

The chain uses TRBV28 and TRBJ2-7, with D possibly matching TRBD1 (6 bases). This CDR3 has 15 amino acids. The V gene lost 4 bases and the J gene lost 0 bases, with 13 bases spanning the gap. Looked up from germline, CDR1 is MDHEN and CDR2 is SYDVKM. The chain's CDR3 is CASSSQGKNSYEQYF. In DNA, the CDR3 is TGTGCCAGCAGTTCACAGGGAAAGAACTCCTACGAGCAGTACTTC.

This chain joins TRBV18 and TRBJ2-6; D gene uncertain. V was cut by 5 bases and J by 1 base, with 6 bases left in between. Per germline, CDR1 KGHSH and CDR2 LQKENI. The CDR3 contains 14 residues. CDR3 nucleotide sequence: TGTGCCAGCTCAGACTTTTCTGGGGCCAACGTCCTGACTTTC. This encodes CASSDFSGANVLTF.

J is TRBJ2-7 and V is TRBV7-9; TRBD2 agrees at 8 bases. The CDR3 covers 15 residues. The junction had 8 bases not matched to a gene; V was cut back by 7 bases and J by 0 bases. Looked up from germline, CDR1 is SEHNR and CDR2 is FQNEAQ (reference sequence). CDR3 DNA sequence: TGTGCCAGCACCGGAGCGGGAGCGTACTCCTACGAGCAGTACTTC. It encodes CASTGAGAYSYEQYF. Supplemented by reference TRBV7-9 and TRBJ2-7, the full variable domain reads DTGVSQNPRHKITKRGQNVTFRCDPISEHNRLYWYRQTLGQGPEFLTYFQNEAQLEKSRLLSDRFSAERPKGSFSTLEIQRTEQGDSAMYLCASTGAGAYSYEQYFGPGTRLTVT.